The T cell receptor (beta chain) under discussion was sequenced for a study of T-cell reconstitution after alpha-beta-depleted transplantation in children. For TCRbeta, the library was prepared with unique molecular identifiers. MiXCR, run by TCRdb on the PCR reads, gives a single entry per CDR3 protein. This sample has about 640,000 distinct CDR3 sequences, with around a sixth found just once. This clonotype was counted many times. V was clipped by 5 bases and J by 7 bases, with 12 bases between them. The germline V gene has CDR1 DFQATT and CDR2 SNEGSKA (reference sequence). The CDR3 length is 12 residues.

This sample comprised PBMCs from the stem cell graft donor, obtained from the stem cell graft. The sequence was obtained from a human donor who donated a stem cell graft to a child with acute myeloid leukemia. The chain employs TRBV20-1 and TRBJ2-1; possibly TRBD1 for D (6 bases). The CDR3 nucleotides read TGCAGTGCTGAACAGGGATGGAATGAGCAGTTCTTC. Translating gives CSAEQGWNEQFF.